The 17 T cell receptor beta chains below come from one sample, sequenced in a study of T-cell memory formation after mild COVID-19 (dated by TCRdb to 2020 to 2023). Libraries were built with 5' RACE. The instrument was an Illumina NovaSeq 6000. TCRdb trimmed public reads at Q25 via fastp, called clones via MiXCR and kept in-frame beta chains. All rows with the same CDR3 protein become a single entry with the most common DNA and genes. The sample includes 550,000 to 600,000 distinct CDR3 sequences, with around 15% observed a single time. The ten largest clones add up to about 8.1% of the sample. The sample consisted of PBMCs or a T cell subset sorted from them (not recorded which). The source of these receptors is an adult woman who had mild COVID-19 (a few samples of this study predate the infection). The sample titles of this study are shuffled in the database, so cell type and time point are left out; the donor was told from shared clones.

This clonotype has only a few counts. V is TRBV6-5 and J is TRBJ2-7, with D perhaps TRBD1 (7 bases). Germline values: CDR1 MNHEY, CDR2 SVGAGI. V was clipped by 0 bases and J by 3 bases, with 12 bases between them. This CDR3 region has 15 residues. CDR3 bases: TGTGCCAGCAGTTACTCATCCAGGGGGGTCTACGAGCAGTACTTC. The encoded protein is CASSYSSRGVYEQYF.

This clonotype was counted only a few times. The chain uses TRBV4-1 and TRBJ2-1; D remains ambiguous. The CDR3 runs to 16 residues. Germline V gene sequence: CDR1 MGHRA, CDR2 YSYEKL. V shed 0 bases and J shed 6 bases, with 15 bases lying between them. DNA of the CDR3: TGCGCCAGCAGCCAAGACCTAGGGCGCGCAGGCAATGAGCAGTTCTTC. Protein product: CASSQDLGRAGNEQFF.

The J gene is TRBJ2-2, the V gene TRBV4-2, with 7 bases fitting TRBD2. Looked up from germline, CDR1 is LGHNA and CDR2 is YNFKEQ. J was trimmed by 0 bases and V by 0 bases; bases with no gene match: 4. This CDR3 comprises 17 residues. CDR3 region: CASSQDAAGSNTGELFF. The CDR3 region has the DNA TGTGCCAGCAGCCAAGATGCAGCGGGGTCGAACACCGGGGAGCTGTTTTTT.

The chain recombines TRBV12-3 or TRBV12-4 with TRBJ1-6; 7 bases are a match to TRBD1. Trimming took 3 bases from V and 4 from J; bases not matched to a gene: 3. This CDR3 spans 15 amino acids. The CDR3 sequence is CASSLGTVYNSPLHF. CDR3 bases: TGTGCCAGCAGTTTGGGGACAGTTTATAATTCACCCCTCCACTTT.

Only a few counts were recorded for this clonotype. V and J are TRBV5-1 and TRBJ2-1; TRBD2 matches 7 bases. Trimming removed 2 bases from V and 5 bases from J; junction bases left unmatched: 10. CDR1 and CDR2 (germline): SGHRS, YFSETQ. CDR3 length: 16 residues. The CDR3 reads CASSFQGLRRNNEQFF. The DNA for the CDR3 is TGCGCCAGCAGCTTCCAGGGACTACGAAGAAACAATGAGCAGTTCTTC. Full variable domain (rest looked up from reference TRBV5-1 and TRBJ2-1): KAGVTQTPRYLIKTRGQQVTLSCSPISGHRSVSWYQQTPGQGLQFLFEYFSETQRNKGNFPGRFSGRQFSNSRSEMNVSTLELGDSALYLCASSFQGLRRNNEQFFGPGTRLTVL.

This clonotype was counted only a few times. The V gene is TRBV6-5, the J gene TRBJ1-5; 8 positions agree with TRBD1. CDR3 length equals 14 residues. J was trimmed by 9 bases and V by 6 bases; bases with no gene match: 10. Germline CDR1 MNHEY, CDR2 SVGAGI. This CDR3 reads CASRLDRAQGPQHF. DNA for the CDR3: TGTGCCAGCAGGTTGGACAGGGCCCAGGGGCCCCAGCATTTT.

The J gene is TRBJ2-7, the V gene TRBV10-3, with 9 bases that match TRBD2. Germline V gives CDR1 ENHRY, CDR2 SYGVKD. The CDR3 sequence is 15 residues long. J was trimmed by 2 bases and V by 6 bases; bases with no gene match: 8. CDR3 region: CAIRTGTSTAYEQYF. DNA of the CDR3: TGTGCCATCAGGACCGGGACTAGCACCGCCTACGAGCAGTACTTC.

This clonotype appeared a few times. The gene calls are TRBV4-2 and TRBJ1-2, with 7 bases aligning to TRBD1. The CDR3 sequence is 13 residues long. CDR1 is LGHNA, CDR2 YNFKEQ, per germline. V trimming: 4 bases; J trimming: 10 bases; junction bases outside the gene matches: 9. The CDR3 DNA reads TGTGCCAGCAGCCGGACAGGAGGCAGAGACTACACCTTC. This translates into CASSRTGGRDYTF.

The chain uses TRBV18 and TRBJ2-6, with 11 bases identical to TRBD1. With V trimmed by 2 bases and J by 2 bases, 2 bases remained unmatched. Germline V gene data show CDR1 as KGHSH and CDR2 as LQKENI. The length of the CDR3 is 17 residues. CDR3 loop: CASSPRTGGAGANVLTF. The CDR3 nucleotides are TGTGCCAGCTCACCAAGGACAGGGGGCGCTGGGGCCAACGTCCTGACTTTC.

The V gene is TRBV19, the J gene TRBJ2-4; D not certain. Germline CDR1 reads LNHDA; CDR2 reads SQIVND (reference sequence). The V end was cut by 4 bases, the J end by 13 bases, with 11 bases between. The CDR3 loop spans 11 amino acids. CDR3: CASSRPPHQYF. The CDR3 DNA reads TGTGCCAGTAGTAGGCCGCCCCACCAGTACTTC. The full variable domain, completed using reference TRBV19 and TRBJ2-4, is DGGITQSPKYLFRKEGQNVTLSCEQNLNHDAMYWYRQDPGQGLRLIYYSQIVNDFQKGDIAEGYSVSREKKESFPLTVTSAQKNPTAFYLCASSRPPHQYFGAGTRLSVL.

There are many counts of this clonotype. The chain carries TRBV6-2 or TRBV6-3 and TRBJ2-1; D might be TRBD2 (6 bases). With 0 bases removed from V and 7 bases from J, the gap between germline ends came to 10 bases. CDR3 length: 14 amino acids. Looked up from germline, CDR1 is MNHEY and CDR2 is SVGEGT. This chain's CDR3 is CASSYSGSGNEQFF. In DNA form, the CDR3 reads TGTGCCAGCAGTTACTCGGGGAGCGGGAATGAGCAGTTCTTC.

This clonotype was seen more than once but under ten times. The chain joins TRBV10-3 to TRBJ2-1; D not certain. Germline V gene sequence: CDR1 ENHRY, CDR2 SYGVKD. This CDR3 spans 10 amino acids. The germline V and J ends were trimmed by 11 bases and 6 bases, with 8 bases remaining between them. This CDR3 reads CAFHPNEQFF. CDR3 nucleotide sequence: TGTGCCTTCCACCCCAATGAGCAGTTCTTC.

The chain's CDR3 is CSARDFDSNQPQHF. CDR3 sequence (DNA): TGCAGTGCTAGAGATTTCGACAGCAATCAGCCCCAGCATTTT. The V and J genes are TRBV20-1 and TRBJ1-5; D is undetermined. The germline CDR1 and CDR2 sequences are DFQATT and SNEGSKA (reference sequence). The CDR3 has 14 amino acids. Deletions cut 0 bases from V and 1 base from J, with 7 bases between.

Note on this clonotype: At one of its ends the junction is not consistent with the germline gene, which may arise from a read error. The V and J genes are TRBV20-1 and TRBJ1-3, with D unresolved. This CDR3 comprises 14 residues. CDR1 is DFQATT and CDR2 is SNEGSKA in the germline V gene (reference sequence). CDR3 sequence: CSVRDILTGNTIYF. In DNA, the CDR3 is TGCAGTGTTAGAGATATATTGACGGGAAACACCATATATTTT.

This sequence joins TRBV7-6 and TRBJ1-4; D might be TRBD1 (5 bases). This CDR3 comprises 14 residues. V lost 1 base and J 6 bases, leaving 9 bases between the germline ends. CDR1 is SGHVS, CDR2 FNYEAQ, per germline. The CDR3: CASSLVGTDEKLFF. The CDR3 DNA sequence: TGTGCCAGCAGCTTAGTCGGGACGGATGAAAAACTGTTTTTT.

The table lists this clonotype with many counts. The V gene is TRBV6-1, the J gene TRBJ2-2; maybe TRBD2 (5 bases). Trimming pared 0 bases from V and 5 bases from J, leaving 13 bases between. Germline V gene sequence: CDR1 MNHNS, CDR2 SASEGT. This CDR3 has 16 amino acids. The CDR3 DNA is TGTGCCAGCAGTGAAGCTGGAGGATTCGAGACCGGGGAGCTGTTTTTT. This sequence encodes CASSEAGGFETGELFF.

Worth noting for this clonotype: At one of its ends the junction is not consistent with the germline gene, which may arise from a read error. The chain has TRBV7-7 and TRBJ2-2; D is possibly TRBD2 (6 bases). From germline, CDR1 is SSHAT and CDR2 FNYEAQ (reference sequence). The CDR3 length is 15 residues. The CDR3 nucleotides are TGTGCTAGCAGCGCGGGACCGTCGGGCACCGGGGAGCTGTTTTTT. Its translation: CASSAGPSGTGELFF.